A selection of T cell receptor beta chains follows, all from one sample in a study of tumor-infiltrating lymphocytes in oesophageal squamous cell carcinoma. TCRdb reanalysed the PCR reads using MiXCR and keeps one entry per CDR3 protein. The sample lists 15,000 to 20,000 distinct CDR3 sequences, roughly 40% occurring once. The source material was normal esophageal tissue next to the tumor. These receptors were obtained from a female donor with esophageal squamous cell carcinoma. The CDR3 runs from the conserved cysteine through the conserved F or W. Fields, in order: J gene, D gene, clone size, V gene, CDR3 protein, CDR3 DNA. The D gene is left open where the match is weak. Clone size is given for some rows only: seen once, a few or many times, or a class if the clone is expanded.

J: TRBJ2-5; D: TRBD2; size: -; V: TRBV6-1; CDR3: CASRTSSYNEQYF; DNA: TGTGCCAGCAGGACTAGCTCCTACAATGAGCAGTACTTC
J: TRBJ2-3; D: -; size: -; V: TRBV6-1; CDR3: CASSSPVTDTQYF; DNA: TGTGCCAGCAGTTCACCAGTCACAGATACGCAGTATTTT
J: TRBJ2-5; D: -; size: -; V: TRBV7-4; CDR3: CASSFGDSPLHF; DNA: TGTGCCAGCAGCTTTGGGGATTCACCCCTCCACTTC
J: TRBJ1-4; D: -; size: -; V: TRBV7-2; CDR3: CANSFSYSTNEKLFF; DNA: TGTGCCAACAGCTTCTCCTATTCAACTAATGAAAAACTGTTTTTT
J: TRBJ2-3; D: -; size: -; V: TRBV7-2; CDR3: CASSLARADTQYF; DNA: TGTGCCAGCAGCTTAGCGCGGGCAGATACGCAGTATTTT
J: TRBJ1-2; D: TRBD1; size: -; V: TRBV6-1; CDR3: CASSSGTVYGYTF; DNA: TGTGCCAGCAGTTCGGGGACAGTCTATGGCTACACCTTC
J: TRBJ1-1; D: -; size: many; V: TRBV12-3/TRBV12-4; CDR3: CASSPIAGMNTEAFF; DNA: TGTGCCAGCAGTCCCATTGCAGGGATGAACACTGAAGCTTTCTTT
J: TRBJ2-3; D: TRBD2; size: -; V: TRBV14; CDR3: CASSLGLAGGPVNTQYF; DNA: TGTGCCAGCAGCCTCGGACTAGCGGGAGGGCCAGTAAATACGCAGTATTTT
J: TRBJ2-1; D: -; size: few; V: TRBV7-9; CDR3: CASGRNNEQFF; DNA: TGTGCCAGCGGACGGAACAATGAGCAGTTCTTC
J: TRBJ2-7; D: -; size: many; V: TRBV5-4; CDR3: CASSLRTGYEQYF; DNA: TGTGCCAGCAGCTTGAGGACGGGCTACGAGCAGTACTTC
J: TRBJ1-5; D: -; size: many; V: TRBV19; CDR3: CASMGPGQPQHF; DNA: TGTGCCAGTATGGGGCCCGGCCAGCCCCAGCATTTT
J: TRBJ1-1; D: -; size: once; V: TRBV7-9; CDR3: CASSWTPDDERFF; DNA: TGTGCCAGCAGCTGGACGCCGGACGATGAGCGGTTCTTC
J: TRBJ2-2; D: TRBD1; size: -; V: TRBV2; CDR3: CASSPQGQRNTGELFF; DNA: TGTGCCAGCTCACCCCAGGGACAGAGGAACACCGGGGAGCTGTTTTTT
J: TRBJ2-1; D: TRBD2; size: -; V: TRBV7-3; CDR3: CASSARPLAGGPHYNEQFF; DNA: TGTGCCAGCAGCGCGCGTCCTCTAGCGGGAGGGCCTCATTACAATGAGCAGTTCTTC
J: TRBJ2-3; D: TRBD2; size: few; V: TRBV7-6; CDR3: CASSLVGLAGGDTQYF; DNA: TGTGCCAGCAGCTTAGTGGGACTAGCGGGAGGTGATACGCAGTATTTT
J: TRBJ2-1; D: -; size: -; V: TRBV7-2; CDR3: CASSLDANPYNEQFF; DNA: TGTGCCAGCAGCTTAGATGCGAACCCCTACAATGAGCAGTTCTTC
J: TRBJ2-1; D: TRBD2; size: -; V: TRBV7-3; CDR3: CASSSSGEQFF; DNA: TGTGCCAGCAGCTCTAGCGGGGAGCAGTTCTTC
J: TRBJ2-1; D: -; size: few; V: TRBV7-3; CDR3: CASSLTWGRGSVEQFF; DNA: TGTGCCAGCAGCTTAACGTGGGGGAGGGGGTCTGTGGAGCAGTTCTTC
J: TRBJ2-7; D: -; size: -; V: TRBV6-6; CDR3: CASSYQAENNYEQYF; DNA: TGTGCCAGCAGTTACCAGGCAGAGAATAACTACGAGCAGTACTTC
J: TRBJ2-7; D: -; size: medium-sized; V: TRBV7-2; CDR3: CASSSDLFSYNEQYF; DNA: TGTGCCAGCAGCTCAGACTTGTTCTCCTACAATGAGCAGTACTTC
J: TRBJ2-3; D: -; size: -; V: TRBV11-3; CDR3: CASSERHRTNTDTQYF; DNA: TGTGCCAGCAGCGAACGACATCGAACCAACACAGATACGCAGTATTTT
J: TRBJ2-5; D: -; size: few; V: TRBV7-8; CDR3: CASSLVGETQYF; DNA: TGTGCCAGCAGCTTAGTTGGAGAGACCCAGTACTTC
J: TRBJ1-1; D: TRBD1; size: -; V: TRBV24-1; CDR3: CATSASDRGLTEAFF; DNA: TGTGCCACCAGCGCCTCTGACAGGGGGCTGACTGAAGCTTTCTTT
J: TRBJ2-3; D: -; size: -; V: TRBV6-5; CDR3: CASTTTTAADTQYF; DNA: TGTGCCAGCACTACGACGACCGCAGCAGATACGCAGTATTTT
J: TRBJ2-1; D: TRBD2; size: -; V: TRBV28; CDR3: CASSFLLAGNNEQFF; DNA: TGTGCCAGCAGTTTTTTACTAGCGGGGAACAATGAGCAGTTCTTC
J: TRBJ2-7; D: -; size: -; V: TRBV7-2; CDR3: CASSDYYEQYF; DNA: TGTGCCAGCAGCGACTACTACGAGCAGTACTTC
J: TRBJ2-3; D: TRBD1; size: -; V: TRBV19; CDR3: CASSPLRDRDSDTQYF; DNA: TGTGCCAGTAGTCCTCTCCGGGACAGGGATTCAGATACGCAGTATTTT
J: TRBJ2-6; D: -; size: many; V: TRBV5-5; CDR3: CASSSSSGANVLTF; DNA: TGTGCCAGCAGCTCGTCCTCTGGGGCCAACGTCCTGACTTTC
J: TRBJ2-1; D: TRBD1; size: -; V: TRBV7-1; CDR3: CASSERWTGDSPLHF; DNA: TGTGCCAGCAGCGAAAGGTGGACAGGGGATTCACCCCTCCACTTC
J: TRBJ2-3; D: -; size: many; V: TRBV7-9; CDR3: CASSFWTTDTQYF; DNA: TGTGCCAGCAGCTTCTGGACCACAGATACGCAGTATTTT
J: TRBJ2-5; D: -; size: medium-sized; V: TRBV28; CDR3: CASSFRMVGDGQETQYF; DNA: TGTGCCAGCAGTTTTCGGATGGTGGGGGACGGACAAGAGACCCAGTACTTC
J: TRBJ2-5; D: -; size: many; V: TRBV4-1; CDR3: CASSQAGLETQYF; DNA: TGCGCCAGCAGCCAAGCGGGATTGGAGACCCAGTACTTC
J: TRBJ2-7; D: TRBD2; size: -; V: TRBV6-2/TRBV6-3; CDR3: CASRWTSGRAIDEQYF; DNA: TGTGCCAGCAGATGGACTAGCGGGAGGGCCATTGACGAGCAGTACTTC
J: TRBJ1-5; D: -; size: -; V: TRBV2; CDR3: CASSGDGVQPQHF; DNA: TGTGCCAGCAGTGGGGACGGGGTTCAGCCCCAGCATTTT
J: TRBJ2-1; D: TRBD2; size: -; V: TRBV7-3; CDR3: CASSREGREVETQFF; DNA: TGTGCCAGCAGCCGCGAGGGGCGGGAGGTGGAGACCCAGTTCTTC
J: TRBJ2-1; D: -; size: -; V: TRBV6-2/TRBV6-3; CDR3: CASRAENEQFF; DNA: TGTGCCAGCAGAGCAGAAAATGAGCAGTTCTTC
J: TRBJ2-3; D: -; size: -; V: TRBV10-3; CDR3: CAIKAPSVGTQYF; DNA: TGTGCCATCAAAGCCCCAAGTGTGGGGACCCAGTATTTT
J: TRBJ2-7; D: TRBD1; size: -; V: TRBV2; CDR3: CASSARDRGLAVQYF; DNA: TGTGCCAGCAGTGCCCGGGACAGGGGCCTAGCAGTGCAGTACTTC
J: TRBJ2-4; D: TRBD1; size: -; V: TRBV7-2; CDR3: CASSLGQGDNSPLHF; DNA: TGTGCCAGCAGCTTAGGACAGGGGGACAATTCACCCCTCCACTTC
J: TRBJ2-1; D: -; size: few; V: TRBV11-3; CDR3: CASSLGGGQQFF; DNA: TGTGCCAGCAGCTTAGGGGGGGGCCAGCAGTTCTTC
J: TRBJ2-6; D: -; size: few; V: TRBV9; CDR3: CASSASGGTGANVLTF; DNA: TGTGCCAGCAGCGCAAGCGGCGGGACTGGGGCCAACGTCCTGACTTTC
J: TRBJ2-7; D: TRBD2; size: -; V: TRBV19; CDR3: CASSTLAGVYEQYF; DNA: TGTGCCAGTAGTACACTAGCGGGAGTGTACGAGCAGTACTTC
J: TRBJ2-7; D: TRBD1; size: -; V: TRBV27; CDR3: CASSSGTVTYEQYF; DNA: TGTGCCAGCAGTTCCGGGACAGTGACCTACGAGCAGTACTTC
J: TRBJ2-5; D: -; size: many; V: TRBV25-1; CDR3: CASSVGRLLQETQYF; DNA: TGTGCCAGCAGTGTTGGACGGTTATTGCAAGAGACCCAGTACTTC
J: TRBJ2-7; D: TRBD2; size: -; V: TRBV7-9; CDR3: CASSPRRLAGPYEQYF; DNA: TGTGCCAGCAGCCCACGTCGACTAGCGGGCCCCTACGAGCAGTACTTC
J: TRBJ2-5; D: -; size: few; V: TRBV7-9; CDR3: CASSLEDTPTETQYF; DNA: TGTGCCAGCAGCTTAGAGGACACACCCACGGAGACCCAGTACTTC
J: TRBJ2-4; D: -; size: -; V: TRBV28; CDR3: CASSFFGQSRNIQYF; DNA: TGTGCCAGCAGTTTTTTCGGACAGAGTCGAAACATTCAGTACTTC
J: TRBJ2-3; D: -; size: -; V: TRBV6-8; CDR3: CASSRTDTAPDTQYF; DNA: TGTGCCAGCAGTAGGACGGATACTGCTCCAGATACGCAGTATTTT
J: TRBJ2-3; D: -; size: few; V: TRBV7-9; CDR3: CASSLFRGFTDTQYF; DNA: TGTGCCAGCAGCCTCTTTCGGGGCTTCACAGATACGCAGTATTTT
J: TRBJ2-7; D: -; size: medium-sized; V: TRBV28; CDR3: CASNSGFAYEQYF; DNA: TGTGCCAGCAACTCGGGGTTTGCCTACGAGCAGTACTTC
J: TRBJ1-1; D: TRBD1; size: many; V: TRBV5-5; CDR3: CASRRDRRGGEAFF; DNA: TGTGCCAGCAGGAGGGACAGGCGGGGAGGTGAAGCTTTCTTT